These 31 T cell receptor beta chains were sequenced from one sample in a study of blood T cell repertoires in COVID-19. The protocol was immunoSEQ multiplex PCR, while the TCRdb copy is restricted to in-frame clones and leaves out a portion. Of over 40,000 clones in the sample, around 92% were seen once. The source material was peripheral blood. The receptors were gathered from a human donor in a cohort sampled during active COVID-19.

The rearrangement joins TRBV5-4 to TRBJ2-5; D might be TRBD2 (6 bases). The CDR3 consists of 15 residues. The germline V gene has CDR1 SGHNT and CDR2 YYREEE (reference sequence). V lost 1 base and J lost 6, with 16 bases in between. This CDR3 is CASSLSPTSFQTQYF. The CDR3 region has the DNA TGTGCCAGCAGCTTGTCACCAACTAGCTTCCAGACCCAGTACTTC.

The chain combines TRBV21-1 with TRBJ1-5; the D call TRBD1 from the table was never checked on the DNA. TRBV21-1 is deemed a pseudogene. CDR3 size: 20 residues. The CDR3 DNA reads TGTGCCAGCACCATATTGCCAACCGGGACAGGGTACCGGGGGAATCAGCCCCAGCATTTT. It is translated as CASTILPTGTGYRGNQPQHF.

The table lists this clone with a few counts. The rearrangement joins TRBV29-1 to TRBJ2-7, with 9 bases matching TRBD1. The germline V gene encodes CDR1 SQVTM and CDR2 ANQGSEA. The V gene end was trimmed by 4 bases and the J gene end by 3 bases; junction bases not matched to a gene: 4. The CDR3 is 13 amino acids. CDR3 in DNA: TGCAGCGTTGTCGGGACAGGGAGCTACGAGCAGTACTTC. Translating it yields CSVVGTGSYEQYF.

The chain combines TRBV19 with TRBJ1-5, with a possible D match to TRBD1 (5 bases). CDR1 LNHDA and CDR2 SQIVND come from the germline V gene (reference sequence). The V end was cut by 7 bases, the J end by 1 base, with 14 bases between. There are 15 residues in the CDR3. DNA of the CDR3: TGTGCCAGTACCCCCCAGGGCCTAAGCAATCAGCCCCAGCATTTT. Amino acid sequence: CASTPQGLSNQPQHF.

This clone was counted a few times. The chain carries TRBV2 and TRBJ1-5, with D hard to call. V was shortened by 6 bases and J by 7 bases, with 13 bases between the two germline ends. This CDR3 is built from 13 residues. CDR1 and CDR2 (germline): SNHLY, FYNNEI. The DNA for the CDR3 is TGTGCCAGCAGCCAATTCCGCGTCCAGCCCCAGCATTTT. Protein product: CASSQFRVQPQHF.

The rearrangement uses TRBV25-1 and TRBJ2-7, with unresolved D. The V gene's germline CDR1 is MGHDK and CDR2 SYGVNS. V gave up 6 bases and J gave up 5 bases, with 5 bases separating them. The CDR3 contains 10 residues. The CDR3 spells CASRRDEQYF. The CDR3 coding sequence is TGTGCCAGCAGGCGCGACGAGCAGTACTTC.

This clone appeared a few times. CDR3 sequence (DNA): TGTGCCAGCAGCTCTCGGACAGGACGCACTGAAGCTTTCTTT. Protein sequence: CASSSRTGRTEAFF. The rearrangement links TRBV5-4 to TRBJ1-1, with 7 bases identical to TRBD1. The J segment lost 4 bases and the V segment lost 3 bases, leaving 6 bases of the junction unmatched. CDR3 length: 14 amino acids. Germline assignment: CDR1 SGHNT and CDR2 YYREEE (reference sequence). Based on the CDR3 plus reference TRBV5-4 and TRBJ1-1, the full variable domain is ETGVTQSPTHLIKTRGQQVTLRCSSQSGHNTVSWYQQALGQGPQFIFQYYREEENGRGNFPPRFSGLQFPNYSSELNVNALELDDSALYLCASSSRTGRTEAFFGQGTRLTVV.

The chain has TRBV11-2 and TRBJ1-2; no clear D gene. The CDR3 runs to 16 residues. Germline loops: CDR1 SGHAT, CDR2 FQNNGV. V was pared by 0 bases and J by 1 base, with 12 bases between. The CDR3 bases are TGTGCCAGCAGCTTAGATCGGCGGGTCGTTAACTATGGCTACACCTTC. This sequence encodes CASSLDRRVVNYGYTF.

This clone has a handful of counts. V is TRBV7-9 and J is TRBJ2-7, with 8 bases matching TRBD2. Germline CDR1 and CDR2: SEHNR and FQNEAQ (reference sequence). The J segment lost 5 bases and the V segment lost 6 bases, leaving 6 bases of the junction unmatched. The CDR3 covers 13 residues. CDR3 protein: CASRAAGGNEQYF. DNA of the CDR3: TGTGCCAGCAGAGCGGCGGGGGGTAACGAGCAGTACTTC.

The CDR3 is CASRMAPGLAGNYEQYF. In nucleotides, the CDR3 is TGTGCCAGCAGAATGGCTCCGGGACTAGCGGGGAACTACGAGCAGTACTTC. The chain recombines TRBV21-1 with TRBJ2-7; TRBD2 is taken as the D call from the table, unchecked against the DNA. TRBV21-1 is termed a pseudogene. The CDR3 is 17 amino acids.

The chain uses TRBV6-1 and TRBJ2-1, with 12 bases that match TRBD2. The V gene end was trimmed by 3 bases and the J gene end by 7 bases; junction bases not matched to a gene: 13. The CDR3 extends over 18 amino acids. Germline V gives CDR1 MNHNS, CDR2 SASEGT. CDR3 sequence (DNA): TGTGCCAGCAGTGATTCCCTCCCGACTAGCGGGAGTCGGAATGAGCAGTTCTTC. Its protein product is CASSDSLPTSGSRNEQFF.

The chain employs TRBV7-9 and TRBJ2-3; D is tentatively TRBD1 or TRBD2 (6 bases each). Trimming removed 5 bases at V and 4 bases at J, with 16 bases between. The CDR3 spans 15 residues. From germline, CDR1 is SEHNR and CDR2 FQNEAQ (reference sequence). The CDR3 protein is CASSLGGGGADTQYF. The DNA for the CDR3 is TGTGCCAGCAGCCTAGGGGGAGGAGGGGCAGATACGCAGTATTTT.

The chain uses TRBV5-4 and TRBJ1-1, with TRBD1 matching over 10 bases. Germline trimming cut 3 bases from V and 6 bases from J; bases unmatched to any gene: 8. This CDR3 has 15 amino acids. Germline V gives CDR1 SGHNT, CDR2 YYREEE (reference sequence). In nucleotides, the CDR3 is TGTGCCAGCAGCTCTACGGGACAGGGGTGGTCTGAAGCTTTCTTT. Translation: CASSSTGQGWSEAFF.

V is TRBV15 and J is TRBJ2-2, with D perhaps TRBD2 (5 bases). The V gene's germline CDR1 is LNHNV and CDR2 YYDKDF (reference sequence). This CDR3 region has 16 residues. The V end lost 2 bases, the J end lost 4 bases, and 14 bases lay between the germline ends. The CDR3 here is CATSRSKGSPTGELFF. The CDR3 DNA sequence: TGTGCCACCAGCAGATCAAAAGGGAGCCCCACCGGGGAGCTGTTTTTT.

The genes are TRBV19 and TRBJ1-1; a weak D match, TRBD1 (6 bases). Germline CDR1 LNHDA, CDR2 SQIVND (reference sequence). Trimming took off 3 bases at V and 9 bases at J, with 8 bases between the two ends. This CDR3 is built from 11 residues. CDR3: CASSIRGKAFF. The CDR3 DNA reads as TGTGCCAGTAGTATCAGGGGCAAAGCTTTCTTT. Complete variable domain (other parts from reference TRBV19 and TRBJ1-1): DGGITQSPKYLFRKEGQNVTLSCEQNLNHDAMYWYRQDPGQGLRLIYYSQIVNDFQKGDIAEGYSVSREKKESFPLTVTSAQKNPTAFYLCASSIRGKAFFGQGTRLTVV.

The chain combines TRBV6-5 with TRBJ2-7; a possible D gene is TRBD1 (6 bases). V was clipped by 9 bases and J by 3 bases, with 18 bases between them. The germline V gene encodes CDR1 MNHEY and CDR2 SVGAGI. The CDR3 loop spans 14 amino acids. CDR3: CASSPTGHLYEQYF. Written as DNA, the CDR3 is TGTGCCAGTTCCCCGACAGGACACCTCTACGAGCAGTACTTC.

The chain links TRBV7-3 to TRBJ2-2; 7 nucleotides line up with TRBD2. CDR3 length: 14 amino acids. CDR1 and CDR2 (germline): SGHTA, FQGTGA. Trimming took 5 bases from V and 3 from J; bases not matched to a gene: 3. The CDR3 DNA reads as TGTGCCAGCAGCCCCCGGGGGGACACCGGGGAGCTGTTTTTT. Translating gives CASSPRGDTGELFF.

The chain combines TRBV6-4 with TRBJ2-5; 8 bases are a match to TRBD2. Trimming took 0 bases from V and 1 from J; bases not matched to a gene: 16. The germline gives CDR1 MRHNA, CDR2 SNTAGT. This CDR3 comprises 20 residues. The CDR3 bases are TGTGCCAGCAGTGACTCGGCTAGCGGGTCTACCAAACTCTGCCAAGAGACCCAGTACTTC. It translates to CASSDSASGSTKLCQETQYF.

The chain combines TRBV5-1 with TRBJ2-3; TRBD2 agrees at 13 bases. Germline V gene data show CDR1 as SGHRS and CDR2 as YFSETQ. CDR3 size: 18 residues. The V gene end was trimmed by 3 bases and the J gene end by 8 bases; junction bases not matched to a gene: 15. CDR3 sequence: CASSSKRPGLAGESTQYF. CDR3 in DNA: TGCGCCAGCAGCTCAAAACGACCCGGACTAGCGGGGGAGAGTACGCAGTATTTT.

This clone was detected once. The chain's CDR3 is CACTLSRDRADTQYF. CDR3 bases: TGTGCCTGCACACTAAGCCGGGACAGGGCAGATACGCAGTATTTT. The chain links TRBV7-9 to TRBJ2-3, with 9 bases lining up with TRBD1. The CDR3 spans 15 residues. CDR1 is SEHNR, CDR2 FQNEAQ, per germline (reference sequence). J lost 4 bases, V lost 11 bases, and 13 bases had no gene match.

The V gene is TRBV7-8, the J gene TRBJ2-5; the match to TRBD1 covers 7 bases. Germline assignment: CDR1 SGHVS and CDR2 FQNEAQ. V trimming: 5 bases; J trimming: 5 bases; junction bases outside the gene matches: 8. The CDR3 has 14 amino acids. The CDR3 reads CASSMPGQWETQYF. The DNA of the CDR3 is TGTGCCAGCAGCATGCCGGGACAGTGGGAGACCCAGTACTTC.

The J gene is TRBJ1-1, the V gene TRBV6-5; D gene ambiguous. Germline CDR1 and CDR2: MNHEY and SVGAGI. V was trimmed by 2 bases and J by 5 bases, leaving 12 bases between them. The CDR3 has 14 amino acids. The CDR3 here is CASSYGGSRTEAFF. The DNA for the CDR3 is TGTGCCAGCAGTTACGGCGGGTCACGTACTGAAGCTTTCTTT.

The V call is TRBV7-2, the J call TRBJ1-5; weak D call: TRBD1 (6 bases). The CDR3 covers 15 residues. From germline, CDR1 is SGHTA and CDR2 FQGNSA. The V gene lost 1 base and the J gene lost 2 bases, with 9 bases spanning the gap. The CDR3 sequence: CASSLGGGGNQPQHF. As DNA, the CDR3 is TGTGCCAGCAGCTTAGGAGGGGGTGGCAATCAGCCCCAGCATTTT.

This chain connects TRBV30 to TRBJ1-3, with D uncertain. The CDR3 spans 12 residues. Germline CDR1 is GTSNPN and CDR2 is SVGIG (reference sequence). The ends were cut back, 1 base at V and 4 bases at J, with 5 bases in the middle. The CDR3 reads CAWSASGNTIYF. Here the CDR3 DNA reads TGTGCCTGGAGTGCGAGCGGAAACACCATATATTTT. The full variable domain, completed using reference TRBV30 and TRBJ1-3, is SQTIHQWPATLVQPVGSPLSLECTVEGTSNPNLYWYRQAAGRGLQLLFYSVGIGQISSEVPQNLSASRPQDRQFILSSKKLLLSDSGFYLCAWSASGNTIYFGEGSWLTVV.

This clone has just a few counts. The V call is TRBV27, the J call TRBJ2-3, with D hard to call. In germline, CDR1 is MNHEY, CDR2 SMNVEV (reference sequence). CDR3 size: 15 residues. The V end was cut by 3 bases, the J end by 4 bases, with 14 bases between. This CDR3 is CASSFVAVAADTQYF. In DNA, the CDR3 is TGTGCCAGCAGTTTCGTGGCGGTAGCTGCAGATACGCAGTATTTT.

The chain links TRBV7-9 to TRBJ2-3, with TRBD2 identical over 12 bases. The CDR3 length is 15 residues. The J segment lost 6 bases and the V segment lost 5 bases, leaving 6 bases of the junction unmatched. The germline V gene encodes CDR1 SEHNR and CDR2 FQNEAQ (reference sequence). The CDR3 nucleotides are TGTGCCAGCAGCCGGACTAGCGGGACGGGGGATACGCAGTATTTT. Amino acids: CASSRTSGTGDTQYF. Drawing the rest from reference TRBV7-9 and TRBJ2-3, the complete variable domain is DTGVSQNPRHKITKRGQNVTFRCDPISEHNRLYWYRQTLGQGPEFLTYFQNEAQLEKSRLLSDRFSAERPKGSFSTLEIQRTEQGDSAMYLCASSRTSGTGDTQYFGPGTRLTVL.

V is TRBV27 and J is TRBJ1-2; D call uncertain. The CDR3 is 14 amino acids. The germline gives CDR1 MNHEY, CDR2 SMNVEV (reference sequence). V gave up 6 bases and J gave up 5 bases, with 16 bases separating them. CDR3 region: CASSSKARVYGYTF. CDR3 nucleotides: TGTGCCAGCAGCTCCAAGGCCCGGGTGTATGGCTACACCTTC.

This clone was counted once. Written as DNA, the CDR3 is TGTGCCAGCAGTTACAACGTAATAGTTTTCGGTGAGCAGTTCTTC. It encodes CASSYNVIVFGEQFF. The chain carries TRBV6-2 or TRBV6-3 and TRBJ2-1, with no clear D. Trimming shortened V by 2 bases and J by 9 bases, and 17 bases separated the two germline ends. The CDR3 runs to 15 residues. Per germline, CDR1 MNHEY and CDR2 SVGEGT.

V is TRBV28 and J is TRBJ1-4; 7 nucleotides line up with TRBD1. The CDR3 runs 12 residues. CDR1 and CDR2 (germline): MDHEN, SYDVKM. V was clipped by 3 bases and J by 15 bases; unmatched bases: 7. CDR3 sequence (DNA): TGTGCCAGCAGTTTGTGGACAGGAATTATGTTTTTT. Encoded protein: CASSLWTGIMFF.

The V call is TRBV5-5, the J call TRBJ2-7; TRBD1 matches at 8 bases. Germline-derived CDR1 and CDR2 are SGHKS and YYEKEE (reference sequence). This CDR3 has 15 amino acids. Trimming at V came to 3 bases and at J to 4 bases, leaving 9 bases not matched to a gene. The DNA for the CDR3 is TGTGCCAGCAGCTCCTCGGACAGGGTTTGGTACGAGCAGTACTTC. Translated, it gives CASSSSDRVWYEQYF.

The chain joins TRBV12-5 to TRBJ2-7; the match to TRBD1 covers 10 bases. V was pared by 1 base and J by 4 bases, with 4 bases of the junction left unmatched. The germline gives CDR1 LGHNT, CDR2 FRNRAP. This CDR3 has 15 amino acids. The CDR3 DNA is TGTGCTAGTGGTTTGGGACAGGGGGCAACGTACGAGCAGTACTTC. It encodes CASGLGQGATYEQYF.